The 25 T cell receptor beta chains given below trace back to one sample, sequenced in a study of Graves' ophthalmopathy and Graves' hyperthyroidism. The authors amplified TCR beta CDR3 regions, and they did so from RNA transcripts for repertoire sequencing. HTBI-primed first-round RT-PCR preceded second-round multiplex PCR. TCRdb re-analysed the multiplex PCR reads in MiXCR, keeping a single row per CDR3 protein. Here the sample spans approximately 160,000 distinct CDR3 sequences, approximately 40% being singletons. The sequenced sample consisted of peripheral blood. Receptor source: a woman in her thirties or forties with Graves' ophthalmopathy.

CDR3 sequence (DNA): TGTGCCAGCAGACGGGGAGAGGGGTACGCTTTCTTT. It encodes CASRRGEGYAFF. This rearrangement joins TRBV6-1 to TRBJ1-1; the D gene is possibly TRBD1 (5 bases). Germline CDR1 is MNHNS and CDR2 is SASEGT. Deletions cut 6 bases from V and 11 bases from J, with 16 bases between. CDR3 size: 12 residues.

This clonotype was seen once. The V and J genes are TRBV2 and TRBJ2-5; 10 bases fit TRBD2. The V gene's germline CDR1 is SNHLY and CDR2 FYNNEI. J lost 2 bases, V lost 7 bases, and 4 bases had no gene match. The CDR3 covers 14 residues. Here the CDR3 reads CASTTSGNQETQYF. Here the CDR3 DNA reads TGTGCCAGCACTACTAGCGGGAATCAAGAGACCCAGTACTTC.

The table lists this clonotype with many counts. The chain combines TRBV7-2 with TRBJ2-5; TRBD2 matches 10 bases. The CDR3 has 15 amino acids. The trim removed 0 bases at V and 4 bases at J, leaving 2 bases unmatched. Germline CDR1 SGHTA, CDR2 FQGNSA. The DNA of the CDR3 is TGTGCCAGCAGCTTAGCGTTAGCGGGAGGAGAGACCCAGTACTTC. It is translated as CASSLALAGGETQYF. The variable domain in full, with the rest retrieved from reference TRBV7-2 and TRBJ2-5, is GAGVSQSPSNKVTEKGKDVELRCDPISGHTALYWYRQSLGQGLEFLIYFQGNSAPDKSGLPSDRFSAERTGGSVSTLTIQRTQQEDSAVYLCASSLALAGGETQYFGPGTRLLVL.

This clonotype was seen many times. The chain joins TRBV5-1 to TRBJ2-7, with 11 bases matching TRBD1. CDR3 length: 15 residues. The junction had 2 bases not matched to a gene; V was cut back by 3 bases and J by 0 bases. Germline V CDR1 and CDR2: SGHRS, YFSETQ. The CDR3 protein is CASSWGTGGSYEQYF. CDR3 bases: TGCGCCAGCAGCTGGGGGACAGGGGGCTCCTACGAGCAGTACTTC.

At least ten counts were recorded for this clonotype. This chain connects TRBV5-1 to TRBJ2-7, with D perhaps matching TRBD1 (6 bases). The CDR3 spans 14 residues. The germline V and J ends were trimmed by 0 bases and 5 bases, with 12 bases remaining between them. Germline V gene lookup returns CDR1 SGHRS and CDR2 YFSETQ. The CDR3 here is CASSLGQGFDEQYF. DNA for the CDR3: TGCGCCAGCAGCTTGGGGCAGGGGTTCGACGAGCAGTACTTC. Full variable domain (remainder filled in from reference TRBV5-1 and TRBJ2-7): KAGVTQTPRYLIKTRGQQVTLSCSPISGHRSVSWYQQTPGQGLQFLFEYFSETQRNKGNFPGRFSGRQFSNSRSEMNVSTLELGDSALYLCASSLGQGFDEQYFGPGTRLTVT.

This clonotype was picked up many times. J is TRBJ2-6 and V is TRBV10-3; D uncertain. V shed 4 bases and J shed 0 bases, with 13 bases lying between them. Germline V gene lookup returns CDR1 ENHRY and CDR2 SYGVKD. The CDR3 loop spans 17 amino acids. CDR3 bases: TGTGCCATCAGTGTGGGCTTCGTCTCCTCTGGGGCCAACGTCCTGACTTTC. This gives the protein CAISVGFVSSGANVLTF.

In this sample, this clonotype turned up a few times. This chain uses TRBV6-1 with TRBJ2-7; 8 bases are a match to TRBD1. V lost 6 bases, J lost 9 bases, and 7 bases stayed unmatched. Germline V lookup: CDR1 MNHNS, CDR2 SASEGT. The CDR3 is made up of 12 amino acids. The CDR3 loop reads CASRPGQGGQYF. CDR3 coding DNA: TGTGCCAGCAGGCCCGGACAGGGCGGGCAGTACTTC.

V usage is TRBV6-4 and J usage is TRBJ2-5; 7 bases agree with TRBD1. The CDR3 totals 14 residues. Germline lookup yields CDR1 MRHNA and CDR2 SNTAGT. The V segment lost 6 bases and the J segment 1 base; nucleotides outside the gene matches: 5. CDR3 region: CASRGQASQETQYF. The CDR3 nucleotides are TGTGCCAGCAGAGGACAGGCGAGCCAAGAGACCCAGTACTTC.

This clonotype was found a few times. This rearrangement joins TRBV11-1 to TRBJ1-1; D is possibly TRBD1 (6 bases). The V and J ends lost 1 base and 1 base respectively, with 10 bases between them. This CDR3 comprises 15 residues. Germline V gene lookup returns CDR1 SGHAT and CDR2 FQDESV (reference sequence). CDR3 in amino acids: CASSLGRGSNTEAFF. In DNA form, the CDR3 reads TGTGCCAGCAGCTTAGGAAGGGGGTCGAACACTGAAGCTTTCTTT.

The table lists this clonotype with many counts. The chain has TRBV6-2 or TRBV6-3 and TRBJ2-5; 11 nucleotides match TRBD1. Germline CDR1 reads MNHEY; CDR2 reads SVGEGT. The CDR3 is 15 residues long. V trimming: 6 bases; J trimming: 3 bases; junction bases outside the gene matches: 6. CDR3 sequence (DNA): TGTGCCAGCAGGAGCGGGACAGGGGGAGAAGAGACCCAGTACTTC. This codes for CASRSGTGGEETQYF.

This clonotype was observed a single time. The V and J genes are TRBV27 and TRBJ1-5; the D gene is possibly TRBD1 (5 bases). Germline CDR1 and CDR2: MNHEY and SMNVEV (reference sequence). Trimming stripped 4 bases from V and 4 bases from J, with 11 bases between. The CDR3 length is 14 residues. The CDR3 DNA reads TGTGCCAGCAGTTGGGGCAGCACAAATCAGCCCCAGCATTTT. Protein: CASSWGSTNQPQHF.

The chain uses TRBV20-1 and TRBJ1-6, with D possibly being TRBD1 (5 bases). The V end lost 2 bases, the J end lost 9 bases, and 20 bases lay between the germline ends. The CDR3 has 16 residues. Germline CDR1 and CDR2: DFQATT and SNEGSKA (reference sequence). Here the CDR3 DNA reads TGCAGTGCTAGATCCAACAGACAGCTACCTGGTTCACCCCTCCACTTT. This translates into CSARSNRQLPGSPLHF.

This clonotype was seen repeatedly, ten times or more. The CDR3 loop reads CAISEGGLVGEQYF. The CDR3 region has the DNA TGTGCCATCAGTGAGGGGGGACTAGTCGGCGAGCAGTACTTC. The chain combines TRBV10-3 with TRBJ2-7; TRBD2 matches at 8 bases. The V gene's germline CDR1 is ENHRY and CDR2 SYGVKD. With 2 bases clipped from V and 6 bases from J, the junction kept 6 bases outside the gene matches. The length of the CDR3 is 14 residues.

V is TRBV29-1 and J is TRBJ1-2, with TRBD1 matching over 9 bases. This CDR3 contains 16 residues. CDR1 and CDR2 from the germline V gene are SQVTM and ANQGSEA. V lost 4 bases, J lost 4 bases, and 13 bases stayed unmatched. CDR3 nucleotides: TGCAGCGTTGGGGGTAGCACAGGGGGCGCGGGCTATGGCTACACCTTC. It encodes CSVGGSTGGAGYGYTF.

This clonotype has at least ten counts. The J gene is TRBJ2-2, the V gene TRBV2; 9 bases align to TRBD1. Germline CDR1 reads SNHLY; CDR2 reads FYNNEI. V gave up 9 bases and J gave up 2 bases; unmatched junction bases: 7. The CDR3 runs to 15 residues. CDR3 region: CAREGQGRNTGELFF. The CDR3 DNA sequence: TGTGCCAGAGAGGGACAGGGAAGAAACACCGGGGAGCTGTTTTTT.

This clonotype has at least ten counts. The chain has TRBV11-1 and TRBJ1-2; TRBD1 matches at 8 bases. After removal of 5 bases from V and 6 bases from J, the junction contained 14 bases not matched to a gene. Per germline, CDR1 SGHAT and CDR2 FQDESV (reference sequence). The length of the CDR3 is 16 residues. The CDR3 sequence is CASSRAQGAEEDGYTF. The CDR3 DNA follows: TGTGCCAGCAGCCGAGCTCAGGGGGCGGAGGAGGATGGCTACACCTTC.

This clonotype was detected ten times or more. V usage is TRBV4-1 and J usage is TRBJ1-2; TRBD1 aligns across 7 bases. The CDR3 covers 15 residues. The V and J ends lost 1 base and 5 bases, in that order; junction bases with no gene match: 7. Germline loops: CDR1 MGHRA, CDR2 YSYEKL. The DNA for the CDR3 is TGCGCCAGCAGCCAAGGGACAGGCACCATTTATGGCTACACCTTC. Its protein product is CASSQGTGTIYGYTF.

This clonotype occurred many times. The DNA for the CDR3 is TGCAGTGCTAGAGATCTTGGGGGTTGGAACTATGGCTACACCTTC. It yields the protein CSARDLGGWNYGYTF. The V call is TRBV20-1, the J call TRBJ1-2; TRBD1 might be the D (5 bases). Germline CDR1 reads DFQATT; CDR2 reads SNEGSKA (reference sequence). This CDR3 has 15 residues. The germline V and J ends were trimmed by 0 bases and 2 bases, with 13 bases remaining between them.

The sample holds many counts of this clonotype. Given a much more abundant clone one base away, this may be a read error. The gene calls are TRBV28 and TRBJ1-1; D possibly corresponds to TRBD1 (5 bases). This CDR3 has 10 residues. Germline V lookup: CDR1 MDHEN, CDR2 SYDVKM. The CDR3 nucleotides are TGTGCCAGCAGTGATGGGACGTCTTCCTTT. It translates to CASSDGTSSF.

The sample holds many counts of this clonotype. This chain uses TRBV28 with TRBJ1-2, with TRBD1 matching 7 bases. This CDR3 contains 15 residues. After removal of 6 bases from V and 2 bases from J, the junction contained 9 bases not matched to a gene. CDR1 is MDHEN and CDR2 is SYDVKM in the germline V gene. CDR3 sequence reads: CASSDRGTANYGYTF. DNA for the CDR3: TGTGCCAGCAGCGACCGGGGGACAGCCAACTATGGCTACACCTTC.

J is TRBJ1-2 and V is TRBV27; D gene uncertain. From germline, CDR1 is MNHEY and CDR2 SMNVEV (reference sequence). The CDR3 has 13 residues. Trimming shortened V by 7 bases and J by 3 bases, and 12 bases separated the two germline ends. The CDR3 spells CASKGVGDYGYTF. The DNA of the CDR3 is TGTGCCAGCAAGGGCGTTGGGGACTATGGCTACACCTTC.

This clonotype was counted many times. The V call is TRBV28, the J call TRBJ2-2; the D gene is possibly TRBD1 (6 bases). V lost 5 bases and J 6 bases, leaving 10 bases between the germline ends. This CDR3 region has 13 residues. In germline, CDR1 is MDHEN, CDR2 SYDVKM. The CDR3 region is CASSAQGSGELFF. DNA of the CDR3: TGTGCCAGCAGTGCACAGGGTTCCGGGGAGCTGTTTTTT.

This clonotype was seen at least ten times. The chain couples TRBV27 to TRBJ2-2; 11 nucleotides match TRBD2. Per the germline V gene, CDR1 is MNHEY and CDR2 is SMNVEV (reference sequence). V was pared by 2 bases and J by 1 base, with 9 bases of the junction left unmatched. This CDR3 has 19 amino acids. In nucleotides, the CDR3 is TGTGCCAGCAGTTTACGGTGGCAGACTAGCGGGATGAACACCGGGGAGCTGTTTTTT. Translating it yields CASSLRWQTSGMNTGELFF.

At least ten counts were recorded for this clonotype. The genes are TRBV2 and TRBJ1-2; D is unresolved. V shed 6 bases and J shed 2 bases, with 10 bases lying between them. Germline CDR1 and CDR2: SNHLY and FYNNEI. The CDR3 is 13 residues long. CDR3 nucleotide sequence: TGTGCCAGCAGGCCCCCCGGGAACTATGGCTACACCTTC. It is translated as CASRPPGNYGYTF.

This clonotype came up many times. The CDR3 DNA sequence: TGTGCCATCAGTGTCCAGCGGAATCAGCCCCAGCATTTT. Translated, it gives CAISVQRNQPQHF. The rearrangement links TRBV10-3 to TRBJ1-5; D not certain. Germline CDR1 is ENHRY and CDR2 is SYGVKD. This CDR3 has 13 amino acids. Between the trimmed V and J ends, which lost 4 bases and 4 bases, there was a span of 8 bases.